This TCR beta chain was captured by sequencing in a study of T cell repertoires in cytomegalovirus infection. Across the whole study: Public TCR beta signatures provided an indication of both CMV infection and a matching HLA type. Broader study findings: Carriers of CMV and the relevant HLA type were discriminated by public TCR beta frequency.

This clonotype was counted many times. What it binds is not known. TCRdb reprocessed the reads via MiXCR and lists one record per CDR3 protein. The table lists around 210,000 distinct CDR3 sequences, under 8.5% of them singletons. The sample comprised PBMCs. This receptor was taken from a human donor in good health (CMV status not recorded). Some clones in this sample may be carry-over from other donors' samples.

The CDR3: CASTLGQANTEAFF. The CDR3 region has the DNA TGTGCCAGTACCCTGGGACAGGCGAACACTGAAGCTTTCTTT. The J gene is TRBJ1-1, the V gene TRBV19; 8 bases are shared with TRBD1. The CDR3 runs 14 residues. Germline V gives CDR1 LNHDA, CDR2 SQIVND (reference sequence). The J segment lost 1 base and the V segment lost 7 bases, leaving 5 bases of the junction unmatched.